The T cell receptor beta chain described here comes from a study of blood T cells in healthy people across ages. The sample, 7.5 to 10 milliliters of peripheral blood, was drawn from each donor. V was cut by 2 bases and J by 4 bases, with 8 bases left in between. CDR3 length: 13 residues. Per the germline V gene, CDR1 is SGHDN and CDR2 is FVKESK. A sample-barcoded 5' primer and a J-beta primer mix were used in a second PCR of about 6 to 11 cycles. Every cDNA molecule carried a tag from a template-switch adaptor bearing 12 random nucleotides. TCRdb processed the 5' RACE reads anew with MiXCR; each CDR3 protein has one entry. There are about 1.5 million distinct CDR3 sequences in the sample; 42% occur only once, and more than 4% lies in the top ten. As regards this clonotype: What it binds is not known.

Overall study findings and caveats: There was a strong correlation between TCR beta diversity and naive T cell percentage. Among T cells, TCR beta diversity per million cells dropped roughly linearly as age rose.

The receptor was isolated from a woman younger than 35 in good health. The specimen sequenced was blood. This chain joins TRBV14 and TRBJ2-5; D is uncertain. The CDR3 region is CASSQHLRETQYF. The DNA of the CDR3 is TGTGCCAGCAGCCAACATCTGAGAGAGACCCAGTACTTC. The full variable domain, its missing parts supplied by reference TRBV14 and TRBJ2-5, is EAGVTQFPSHSVIEKGQTVTLRCDPISGHDNLYWYRRVMGKEIKFLLHFVKESKQDESGMPNNRFLAERTGGTYSTLKVQPAELEDSGVYFCASSQHLRETQYFGPGTRLLVL.